This TCR beta chain was sequenced for a study of CD8 T cells in Susac syndrome. The wider study: Patients with Susac syndrome, at blood draw, were therapy-naive, on corticosteroids, or on intravenous immunoglobulin alone.

CDR1 is SGDLS and CDR2 is YYNGEE in the germline V gene. The CDR3 sequence is 14 residues long. With 2 bases removed from V and 6 bases from J, the gap between germline ends came to 9 bases. Random hexamers were used to reverse transcribe about 0.45 to 1 ug of RNA. The TCR beta CDR3 was amplified by immunoSEQ multiplex PCR across 54 Vbeta, 13 Jbeta. One entry per CDR3 protein results from TCRdb running MiXCR on the immunoSEQ multiplex PCR reads. The sample records approximately 80,000 distinct CDR3 sequences, roughly 94% being singletons. Turning to this clonotype: The antigen remains unidentified.

Overall study findings and caveats: The total CD8+ repertoires yielded 15 to 20 Susac-specific public clones and the CD8+ TEMRA repertoires yielded five.

TEMRA cells were FACS-enriched, and CD8+ and CD4+ T cells were isolated negatively. Specimen: CD8+ T cells from PBMCs. This chain joins TRBV9 and TRBJ2-6; D could derive from TRBD1 or TRBD2 (5 bases each). The receptor's source is a human donor with Susac syndrome. For the CDR3, the DNA is TGTGCCAGCAGCGTGGGGGTTAAGGCCAACGTCCTGACTTTC. Translation: CASSVGVKANVLTF.